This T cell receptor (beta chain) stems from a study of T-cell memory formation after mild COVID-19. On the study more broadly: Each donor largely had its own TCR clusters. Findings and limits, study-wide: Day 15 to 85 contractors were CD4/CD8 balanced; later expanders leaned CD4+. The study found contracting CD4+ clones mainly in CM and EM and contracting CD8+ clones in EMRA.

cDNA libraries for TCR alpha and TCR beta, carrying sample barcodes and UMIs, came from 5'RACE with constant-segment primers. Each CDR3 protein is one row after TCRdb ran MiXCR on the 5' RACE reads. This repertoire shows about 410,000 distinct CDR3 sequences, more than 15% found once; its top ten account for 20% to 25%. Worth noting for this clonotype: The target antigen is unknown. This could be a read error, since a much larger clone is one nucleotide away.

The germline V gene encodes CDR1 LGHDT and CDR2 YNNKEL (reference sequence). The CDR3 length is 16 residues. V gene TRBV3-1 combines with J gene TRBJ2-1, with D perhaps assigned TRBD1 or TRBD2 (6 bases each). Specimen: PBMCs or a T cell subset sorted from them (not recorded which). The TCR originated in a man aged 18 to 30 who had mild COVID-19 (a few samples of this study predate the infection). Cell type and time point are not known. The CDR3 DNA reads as TGTGCCAGCAGCCAAGACCTCGGGGGCTCCTACAATGAGCGGTTCTTC. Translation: CASSQDLGGSYNERFF.